These T cell receptor beta chains were read from a single sample in a study of early T cells in non-severe SARS-CoV-2 infection. TCRdb recomputed calls from the 5' RACE reads with MiXCR, one row per CDR3 protein. The data show some 50,000 distinct CDR3 sequences, 5.6% seen once. The sample taken for sequencing was whole blood. The receptors derive from an adult who was a healthcare worker with PCR-confirmed SARS-CoV-2 infection or an uninfected control (not recorded which). Each CDR3 is given with its conserved first and last residue. A D gene is named only where the DNA matches it firmly. Not all rows give a size; the values are once, few, many and, for expanded clones, a class.

d_gene,v_gene,j_gene,abundance,CDR3aa,CDR3nt
TRBD2,TRBV7-2,TRBJ2-3,many,CASSRLAGGSDTQYF,TGTGCCAGCAGCCGTCTAGCGGGGGGTTCGGATACGCAGTATTTT
.,TRBV6-5,TRBJ1-2,many,CASATGGGSYGYTF,TGTGCCAGCGCAACGGGGGGGGGCAGCTATGGCTACACCTTC
.,TRBV20-1,TRBJ2-3,few,CSASPSVSTDTQYF,TGCAGTGCTAGTCCTAGCGTTAGCACAGATACGCAGTATTTT
.,TRBV29-1,TRBJ2-7,many,CSVGRSSYEQYF,TGCAGCGTTGGGCGTAGCTCCTACGAGCAGTACTTC
TRBD2,TRBV7-8,TRBJ2-3,.,CASRRLAGDTDTQYF,TGTGCCAGCAGAAGACTAGCGGGCGACACAGATACGCAGTATTTT
.,TRBV3-1,TRBJ2-2,many,CASSRTNTGELFF,TGTGCCAGCAGCCGTACGAACACCGGGGAGCTGTTTTTT
TRBD2,TRBV6-5,TRBJ2-1,many,CASSRSGGNEQFF,TGTGCCAGCAGTCGTAGCGGGGGGAATGAGCAGTTCTTC
.,TRBV9,TRBJ2-1,many,CASSVGPSSYNEQFF,TGTGCCAGCAGCGTAGGGCCGAGCTCCTACAATGAGCAGTTCTTC
.,TRBV3-1,TRBJ2-1,many,CASSQGETPAQFF,TGTGCCAGCAGCCAAGGAGAGACCCCAGCGCAGTTCTTC
.,TRBV9,TRBJ2-1,.,CASSGAFSEQFF,TGTGCCAGCAGCGGCGCCTTTAGTGAGCAGTTCTTC
.,TRBV5-1,TRBJ1-2,.,CASSGGRDVLVNYGYTF,TGCGCCAGCAGCGGGGGCCGCGATGTGCTCGTAAACTATGGCTACACCTTC
.,TRBV12-5,TRBJ2-1,.,CASAIFSSEQFF,TGTGCTAGTGCCATCTTTTCCAGTGAGCAGTTCTTC
TRBD2,TRBV20-1,TRBJ2-7,few,CSARDQMLAGPYEQYF,TGCAGTGCTAGAGATCAGATGCTAGCGGGTCCCTACGAGCAGTACTTC
.,TRBV20-1,TRBJ1-2,.,CSAREGSGYGYTF,TGCAGTGCTAGAGAGGGGAGCGGCTATGGCTACACCTTC
.,TRBV18,TRBJ2-3,many,CASSPVAVRSTDTQYF,TGTGCCAGCTCACCTGTGGCGGTACGAAGCACAGATACGCAGTATTTT
.,TRBV3-1,TRBJ1-6,many,CASSQSRANSPLHF,TGTGCCAGCAGCCAATCTCGCGCTAATTCACCCCTCCACTTT
TRBD2,TRBV12-3/TRBV12-4,TRBJ2-2,many,CASSYGSGRVTGELFF,TGTGCCAGCAGTTATGGGAGCGGGAGAGTCACCGGGGAGCTGTTTTTT
TRBD1,TRBV5-6,TRBJ2-7,many,CASQGQGVSHEQYF,TGTGCCAGCCAAGGACAGGGTGTGTCCCACGAGCAGTACTTC
.,TRBV24-1,TRBJ2-3,.,CATSDPSVDTQYF,TGTGCCACCAGTGACCCGTCGGTAGATACGCAGTATTTT
.,TRBV11-2,TRBJ2-3,many,CASSPSHHGTDTQYF,TGTGCCAGCAGCCCTAGCCACCACGGCACAGATACGCAGTATTTT
TRBD1,TRBV5-1,TRBJ2-7,.,CASSDAHSTGNYEQYF,TGCGCCAGCAGCGACGCCCACTCGACAGGGAACTACGAGCAGTACTTC
.,TRBV21-1,TRBJ2-6,many,CASGGPLTGANVLTF,TGTGCCAGCGGCGGACCTCTAACAGGGGCCAACGTCCTGACTTTC
.,TRBV6-2/TRBV6-3,TRBJ2-4,many,CASSQDGVETIQYF,TGTGCCAGCAGCCAGGACGGCGTGGAGACCATTCAGTACTTC
.,TRBV21-1,TRBJ2-7,.,CASTPWATIPCEQYF,TGTGCCAGCACCCCTTGGGCGACTATCCCCTGCGAGCAGTACTTC
.,TRBV10-2,TRBJ2-1,few,CASTGETDRIHNEQFF,TGCGCCAGCACCGGGGAGACAGACCGAATCCACAATGAGCAGTTCTTC
TRBD1,TRBV27,TRBJ1-2,many,CASRAGDRANYGYTF,TGTGCCAGCAGGGCCGGGGACAGGGCGAACTATGGCTACACCTTC
.,TRBV12-5,TRBJ2-1,many,CASGLVQGLPDGFYNEQFF,TGTGCTAGTGGTTTGGTACAGGGCCTTCCCGACGGTTTTTACAATGAGCAGTTCTTC
.,TRBV11-3,TRBJ2-1,.,CASSLGRSSGNEQFF,TGTGCCAGCAGCTTAGGGCGGAGTAGCGGCAATGAGCAGTTCTTC
.,TRBV2,TRBJ1-2,few,CARKQGNYGYTF,TGTGCCAGGAAGCAGGGGAACTATGGCTACACCTTC
TRBD1,TRBV20-1,TRBJ1-5,few,CSAEDRARNQPQHF,TGCAGTGCTGAGGACAGGGCGAGGAATCAGCCCCAGCATTTT
.,TRBV20-1,TRBJ2-2,few,CSARDPWQDAHTGELFF,TGCAGTGCTAGAGATCCCTGGCAGGACGCGCACACCGGGGAGCTGTTTTTT
TRBD2,TRBV20-1,TRBJ2-1,.,CSAAGGYDEQFF,TGCAGTGCAGCGGGAGGGTATGATGAGCAGTTCTTC
.,TRBV7-6,TRBJ1-1,many,CASSVVGARDTEAFF,TGTGCCAGCAGCGTGGTAGGGGCTAGGGACACTGAAGCTTTCTTT
TRBD1,TRBV11-3,TRBJ2-3,many,CASSVGGAVSTDTQYF,TGTGCCAGCAGTGTAGGGGGCGCGGTTAGCACAGATACGCAGTATTTT
TRBD2,TRBV9,TRBJ2-7,.,CASSAGGSGRGEQYF,TGTGCCAGCAGCGCAGGTGGTAGCGGGAGAGGCGAGCAGTACTTC
TRBD1,TRBV7-8,TRBJ1-2,many,CASSLLAGGDSYGYTF,TGTGCCAGCAGCTTATTGGCAGGGGGGGATAGCTATGGCTACACCTTC
.,TRBV6-5,TRBJ1-1,many,CASSLYLVTEAFF,TGTGCCAGCAGCCTATACCTAGTCACTGAAGCTTTCTTT